This passage covers 14 T cell receptor beta chains from one sample sequenced in a study of cytomegalovirus exposure and HLA in healthy donors. 60 Vbeta and 13 Jbeta primers were used in PCR. The method was immunoSEQ multiplex PCR; TCRdb's version includes in-frame clones alone and lacks a portion of them. The table shows 85,000 to 90,000 clones, with around 74% occurring only once. The specimen sequenced was PBMCs. All receptors come from a young man in good health and CMV-seropositive.

This rearrangement joins TRBV7-3 to TRBJ1-1; D perhaps matches TRBD1 (5 bases). The CDR3 covers 14 residues. Per the germline V gene, CDR1 is SGHTA and CDR2 is FQGTGA. Trimming left V 5 bases short and J 3 bases short, with 13 bases between. The CDR3 sequence is CASSPQGMDTEAFF. CDR3 DNA: TGTGCCAGCAGCCCGCAGGGCATGGACACTGAAGCTTTCTTT.

The chain couples TRBV11-2 to TRBJ2-1; 9 positions agree with TRBD2. The CDR3 consists of 15 residues. Germline assignment: CDR1 SGHAT and CDR2 FQNNGV. The ends lost 1 base at V and 8 bases at J; junction bases unmatched: 6. CDR3 sequence: CASSLGAGGPHEQFF. The DNA for the CDR3 is TGTGCCAGCAGCTTAGGGGCGGGGGGGCCACATGAGCAGTTCTTC.

CDR3 protein: CASSSGTGLGYGELFF. The CDR3, as DNA: TGTGCCAGCAGCTCGGGGACAGGGCTGGGGTACGGGGAGCTGTTTTTT. The V call is TRBV7-2, the J call TRBJ2-2; 9 bases align to TRBD1. Unmatched junction bases numbered 10, after V lost 4 bases and J lost 7 bases. The CDR3 contains 16 residues. Per the germline V gene, CDR1 is SGHTA and CDR2 is FQGNSA.

This clone was seen a few times. The chain combines TRBV6-5 with TRBJ1-1; 8 positions agree with TRBD1. The CDR3 runs to 14 residues. V lost 5 bases and J lost 4; bases outside the gene matches: 6. In germline, CDR1 is MNHEY, CDR2 SVGAGI. CDR3: CASSNTGGSTEAFF. As DNA, the CDR3 is TGTGCCAGCAGTAATACAGGGGGAAGCACTGAAGCTTTCTTT.

There are a few counts of this clone. The chain is built from TRBV7-3 and TRBJ2-3; 12 nucleotides align to TRBD2. The CDR3 has 17 residues. Germline V gene data show CDR1 as SGHTA and CDR2 as FQGTGA. The ends lost 3 bases at V and 4 bases at J; junction bases unmatched: 8. The CDR3 protein is CASSFLLAGGRSDTQYF. Written as DNA, the CDR3 is TGTGCCAGCAGCTTCCTTCTAGCGGGGGGGCGGTCAGATACGCAGTATTTT.

In this sample, this clone turned up once. The chain carries TRBV5-1 and TRBJ2-7; perhaps TRBD2 as D (6 bases). The germline CDR1 and CDR2 sequences are SGHRS and YFSETQ. Trimming pared 7 bases from V and 0 bases from J, leaving 17 bases between. CDR3 length equals 15 residues. The CDR3 is CASAVGGTSSYEQYF. In DNA form, the CDR3 reads TGCGCCAGCGCCGTTGGGGGGACGAGCTCCTACGAGCAGTACTTC.

The chain joins TRBV5-1 to TRBJ2-2; 9 bases fit TRBD1. CDR3 size: 15 residues. After removal of 4 bases from V and 1 base from J, the junction contained 2 bases not matched to a gene. Germline V gives CDR1 SGHRS, CDR2 YFSETQ. The DNA of the CDR3 is TGCGCCAGCAGCGACAGGGGGGGGAACACCGGGGAGCTGTTTTTT. Its protein is CASSDRGGNTGELFF.

The V gene is TRBV7-3, the J gene TRBJ2-3; no clear D gene. The CDR3 has 16 residues. Between the trimmed V and J ends, which lost 5 bases and 2 bases, there was a span of 17 bases. Germline V gives CDR1 SGHTA, CDR2 FQGTGA. CDR3 sequence reads: CASSVGPTPLTDTQYF. DNA of the CDR3: TGTGCCAGCAGCGTGGGCCCGACCCCTCTCACAGATACGCAGTATTTT.

This chain connects TRBV6-5 to TRBJ2-3, with 8 positions matching TRBD2. CDR1 and CDR2 from the germline V gene are MNHEY and SVGAGI. The V segment lost 3 bases and the J segment 4 bases; nucleotides outside the gene matches: 6. The CDR3 runs to 15 residues. In DNA form, the CDR3 reads TGTGCCAGCAGTTATCGGGGGGGCTTATCAGATACGCAGTATTTT. Translating gives CASSYRGGLSDTQYF.

The rearrangement links TRBV5-8 to TRBJ1-2; 11 bases align to TRBD1. Germline-derived CDR1 and CDR2 are SGHTS and YDEGEE. J was trimmed by 4 bases and V by 4 bases; bases with no gene match: 6. The CDR3 is 15 residues long. DNA for the CDR3: TGTGCCAGCAGCAGACGGACAGGGGGCGGCTATGGCTACACCTTC. Translation gives CASSRRTGGGYGYTF. The variable domain in full, with the rest retrieved from reference TRBV5-8 and TRBJ1-2, is EAGVTQSPTHLIKTRGQQATLRCSPISGHTSVYWYQQALGLGLQFLLWYDEGEERNRGNFPPRFSGRQFPNYSSELNVNALELEDSALYLCASSRRTGGGYGYTFGSGTRLTVV.

The chain is built from TRBV28 and TRBJ2-7, with D possibly matching TRBD2 (6 bases). V was pared by 7 bases and J by 2 bases, with 15 bases between. From germline, CDR1 is MDHEN and CDR2 SYDVKM. CDR3 length: 14 amino acids. Here the CDR3 DNA reads TGTGCCAGCAACTCGGAGCGGGTCACCTACGAGCAGTACTTC. This translates into CASNSERVTYEQYF.

This chain joins TRBV30 and TRBJ2-3; tentative D call: TRBD2 (6 bases). Germline V gives CDR1 GTSNPN, CDR2 SVGIG (reference sequence). This CDR3 contains 16 residues. The V and J ends lost 2 bases and 0 bases respectively, with 15 bases between them. The chain's CDR3 is CAWSRWGGVSTDTQYF. CDR3 DNA: TGTGCCTGGAGTAGGTGGGGCGGGGTAAGCACAGATACGCAGTATTTT. Full variable domain (rest looked up from reference TRBV30 and TRBJ2-3): SQTIHQWPATLVQPVGSPLSLECTVEGTSNPNLYWYRQAAGRGLQLLFYSVGIGQISSEVPQNLSASRPQDRQFILSSKKLLLSDSGFYLCAWSRWGGVSTDTQYFGPGTRLTVL.

The chain carries TRBV5-6 and TRBJ2-3, with a possible D match to TRBD1 (5 bases). The V end was cut by 1 base, the J end by 2 bases, with 17 bases between. This CDR3 has 17 residues. From germline, CDR1 is SGHDT and CDR2 YYEEEE. The CDR3 is CASSLIRAQVYTDTQYF. The CDR3 nucleotides are TGTGCCAGCAGCTTGATCAGAGCACAGGTGTACACAGATACGCAGTATTTT. Using reference TRBV5-6 and TRBJ2-3 for the parts outside the CDR3, the full variable domain is DAGVTQSPTHLIKTRGQQVTLRCSPKSGHDTVSWYQQALGQGPQFIFQYYEEEERQRGNFPDRFSGHQFPNYSSELNVNALLLGDSALYLCASSLIRAQVYTDTQYFGPGTRLTVL.

The chain links TRBV30 to TRBJ2-1; 9 nucleotides match TRBD1. Trimming took 3 bases from V and 3 from J; bases not matched to a gene: 6. Germline CDR1 and CDR2: GTSNPN and SVGIG (reference sequence). The CDR3 spans 15 residues. The CDR3 protein is CAWSKGQGFYNEQFF. The CDR3 DNA follows: TGTGCCTGGAGCAAAGGACAGGGGTTCTACAATGAGCAGTTCTTC.